This passage covers 32 T cell receptor beta chains from one sample sequenced in a study of blood T cell repertoires in COVID-19. Measured with immunoSEQ multiplex PCR; TCRdb has only the in-frame clones, and not every one. The table lists some 360,000 clones, about nine tenths of them singletons. The source material was peripheral blood. These TCRs come from a woman aged 55-70 years with COVID-19, enrolled during active disease.

V and J are TRBV5-4 and TRBJ1-2; no firm D call. The CDR3 has 14 amino acids. Per the germline V gene, CDR1 is SGHNT and CDR2 is YYREEE (reference sequence). The V end lost 5 bases, the J end lost 2 bases, and 13 bases lay between the germline ends. CDR3 residues: CASSPASGNYGYTF. CDR3 DNA sequence: TGTGCCAGCAGTCCCGCCTCGGGAAACTATGGCTACACCTTC.

The chain couples TRBV30 to TRBJ2-7; 7 nucleotides agree with TRBD1. The length of the CDR3 is 14 residues. Germline loops: CDR1 GTSNPN, CDR2 SVGIG (reference sequence). V trimming: 5 bases; J trimming: 3 bases; junction bases outside the gene matches: 10. The CDR3 loop is CAWENNRGNYEQYF. Written as DNA, the CDR3 is TGTGCCTGGGAAAACAACAGGGGAAACTACGAGCAGTACTTC.

V is TRBV2 and J is TRBJ2-1, with 12 bases matching TRBD1. Germline loops: CDR1 SNHLY, CDR2 FYNNEI. CDR3 length equals 15 residues. Losses at the gene ends were 8 bases for V and 4 bases for J; bases not matched to a gene: 6. CDR3 in amino acids: CASRGQGAFYNEQFF. CDR3 in DNA: TGTGCCAGCCGGGGACAGGGGGCATTTTACAATGAGCAGTTCTTC.

The chain couples TRBV7-2 to TRBJ2-1; 7 nucleotides agree with TRBD1. The CDR3 runs 14 residues. Unmatched junction bases numbered 8, after V lost 5 bases and J lost 7 bases. Per the germline V gene, CDR1 is SGHTA and CDR2 is FQGNSA. CDR3 region: CASSPETGQNEQFF. The CDR3 DNA reads as TGTGCCAGCAGCCCCGAGACAGGGCAAAATGAGCAGTTCTTC. Filled out from reference TRBV7-2 and TRBJ2-1, the complete variable domain reads GAGVSQSPSNKVTEKGKDVELRCDPISGHTALYWYRQSLGQGLEFLIYFQGNSAPDKSGLPSDRFSAERTGGSVSTLTIQRTQQEDSAVYLCASSPETGQNEQFFGPGTRLTVL.

This clone was seen only once. The rearrangement links TRBV5-1 to TRBJ1-2; a possible D gene is TRBD1 (6 bases). Per germline, CDR1 SGHRS and CDR2 YFSETQ. The CDR3 length is 15 residues. V was cut by 0 bases and J by 0 bases, with 9 bases left in between. The chain's CDR3 is CASSLGTVSNYGYTF. The CDR3, as DNA: TGCGCCAGCAGCTTGGGGACAGTATCTAACTATGGCTACACCTTC.

This clone was seen just once. This chain joins TRBV18 and TRBJ1-3; D possibly corresponds to TRBD1 (5 bases). The CDR3 has 17 residues. Trimming took off 5 bases at V and 2 bases at J, with 19 bases between the two ends. Germline CDR1 and CDR2: KGHSH and LQKENI. The CDR3 here is CASSKQAAGGTGNTIYF. CDR3 bases: TGTGCCAGCTCAAAACAGGCCGCGGGGGGTACTGGAAACACCATATATTTT.

The V call is TRBV20-1, the J call TRBJ1-4; a possible D gene is TRBD1 (5 bases). In germline, CDR1 is DFQATT, CDR2 SNEGSKA (reference sequence). CDR3 length: 15 amino acids. V gave up 3 bases and J gave up 6 bases, with 17 bases separating them. In DNA, the CDR3 is TGCAGTGCTAGTCTCAGGGCCGGGAGGGATGAAAAACTGTTTTTT. Encoded protein: CSASLRAGRDEKLFF.

The chain combines TRBV9 with TRBJ1-5; TRBD1 matches at 8 bases. Losses at the gene ends were 3 bases for V and 4 bases for J; bases not matched to a gene: 3. Per the germline V gene, CDR1 is SGDLS and CDR2 is YYNGEE. This CDR3 contains 14 residues. CDR3 sequence: CASSGQGRNQPQHF. CDR3 nucleotide sequence: TGTGCCAGCAGCGGACAGGGGAGAAATCAGCCCCAGCATTTT.

The chain is built from TRBV28 and TRBJ2-7, with TRBD2 matching 8 bases. With V trimmed by 5 bases and J by 0 bases, 9 bases remained unmatched. Germline CDR1 and CDR2: MDHEN and SYDVKM. This CDR3 contains 16 residues. DNA for the CDR3: TGTGCCAGCAGTCCTATAGCGGGGTCCTTCTCCTACGAGCAGTACTTC. Its translation: CASSPIAGSFSYEQYF. Based on the CDR3 plus reference TRBV28 and TRBJ2-7, the full variable domain is DVKVTQSSRYLVKRTGEKVFLECVQDMDHENMFWYRQDPGLGLRLIYFSYDVKMKEKGDIPEGYSVSREKKERFSLILESASTNQTSMYLCASSPIAGSFSYEQYFGPGTRLTVT.

This rearrangement joins TRBV29-1 to TRBJ1-1, with 9 nucleotides matching TRBD1. This CDR3 spans 14 amino acids. Germline V gives CDR1 SQVTM, CDR2 ANQGSEA. V trimming: 5 bases; J trimming: 4 bases; junction bases outside the gene matches: 8. The CDR3 bases are TGCAGCGTTTCCGGGACAGGGAGGGTCACTGAAGCTTTCTTT. Translated, it gives CSVSGTGRVTEAFF.

The V gene is TRBV5-1, the J gene TRBJ2-2, with 8 bases identical to TRBD1. V gave up 4 bases and J gave up 4 bases; unmatched junction bases: 15. Germline assignment: CDR1 SGHRS and CDR2 YFSETQ. The CDR3 runs to 18 residues. The CDR3 sequence is CASSPFRTGNSVTGELFF. CDR3 DNA: TGCGCCAGCAGCCCCTTTCGGACAGGGAATTCGGTCACCGGGGAGCTGTTTTTT.

The chain combines TRBV24-1 with TRBJ1-5; 11 bases match TRBD1. V was pared by 5 bases and J by 4 bases, with 6 bases of the junction left unmatched. The CDR3 sequence is 16 residues long. Germline V CDR1 and CDR2: KGHDR, SFDVKD. CDR3 in DNA: TGTGCCACCAGTGGTCCCGGGACAGGGGGTAATCAGCCCCAGCATTTT. It yields the protein CATSGPGTGGNQPQHF.

This chain uses TRBV7-9 with TRBJ1-1, with a weak D call TRBD1 (5 bases). The V end was cut by 6 bases, the J end by 8 bases, with 16 bases between. CDR3 length: 13 residues. Per germline, CDR1 SEHNR and CDR2 FQNEAQ (reference sequence). CDR3 sequence: CASSPTVQAEAFF. The CDR3 coding sequence is TGTGCCAGCAGTCCTACTGTACAGGCGGAAGCTTTCTTT. Full variable domain (missing parts from reference TRBV7-9 and TRBJ1-1): DTGVSQNPRHKITKRGQNVTFRCDPISEHNRLYWYRQTLGQGPEFLTYFQNEAQLEKSRLLSDRFSAERPKGSFSTLEIQRTEQGDSAMYLCASSPTVQAEAFFGQGTRLTVV.

The gene calls are TRBV30 and TRBJ1-6; D unclear. Germline V gives CDR1 GTSNPN, CDR2 SVGIG (reference sequence). The germline V and J ends were trimmed by 4 bases and 4 bases, with 14 bases remaining between them. There are 15 residues in the CDR3. CDR3 region: CAWMALAGYNSPLHF. The DNA for the CDR3 is TGTGCCTGGATGGCGTTGGCGGGGTATAATTCACCCCTCCACTTT.

This sequence joins TRBV6-6 and TRBJ2-3; 10 nucleotides line up with TRBD2. This CDR3 has 14 amino acids. Germline assignment: CDR1 MNHNY and CDR2 SVGAGI (reference sequence). J lost 6 bases, V lost 7 bases, and 7 bases had no gene match. CDR3 sequence (DNA): TGTGCCAGCACTTTAGCGGGGGGCGTTGATACGCAGTATTTT. Translating gives CASTLAGGVDTQYF.

This clone has more than one count but fewer than ten. The rearrangement uses TRBV28 and TRBJ1-1; D is unresolved. The CDR3 is made up of 14 amino acids. CDR1 MDHEN and CDR2 SYDVKM come from the germline V gene. Trimming stripped 1 base from V and 8 bases from J, with 14 bases between. Here the CDR3 DNA reads TGTGCCAGCAGTTTATTACAGACTAGACAAGAAGCTTTCTTT. Residues: CASSLLQTRQEAFF.

The chain uses TRBV25-1 and TRBJ2-5; D is unclear. Trimming left V 4 bases short and J 1 base short, with 10 bases between. The V gene's germline CDR1 is MGHDK and CDR2 SYGVNS. CDR3 size: 14 residues. CDR3 DNA: TGTGCCAGCAGTGGTAGCACCATCCAAGAGACCCAGTACTTC. It specifies CASSGSTIQETQYF.

The V call is TRBV7-3, the J call TRBJ1-3; D unresolved. Trimming shortened V by 1 base and J by 4 bases, and 5 bases separated the two germline ends. Germline CDR1 SGHTA, CDR2 FQGTGA. This CDR3 contains 13 residues. The CDR3, as DNA: TGTGCCAGCAGCTTAAACGAGGGAAACACCATATATTTT. Translated, it gives CASSLNEGNTIYF.

This sequence joins TRBV6-1 and TRBJ1-3, with unresolved D. Germline V lookup: CDR1 MNHNS, CDR2 SASEGT. The CDR3 consists of 13 residues. With 4 bases removed from V and 12 bases from J, the gap between germline ends came to 16 bases. CDR3 coding DNA: TGTGCCAGCAGTGCAGCGGCCGCCGGGGACATATATTTT. It encodes CASSAAAAGDIYF.

V gene TRBV7-3 combines with J gene TRBJ1-1, with TRBD1 matching over 9 bases. After removal of 1 base from V and 1 base from J, the junction contained 7 bases not matched to a gene. Germline loops: CDR1 SGHTA, CDR2 FQGTGA. The CDR3 contains 17 residues. CDR3 in DNA: TGTGCCAGCAGCTTAATCTTGGACAGGGGTCAGAACACTGAAGCTTTCTTT. It encodes CASSLILDRGQNTEAFF.

V is TRBV2 and J is TRBJ2-2; 9 bases agree with TRBD1. In germline, CDR1 is SNHLY, CDR2 FYNNEI. CDR3 length equals 15 residues. V shed 5 bases, J shed 4 bases, and the junction held 5 bases outside the gene matches. CDR3 sequence: CASSNRGLGTGELFF. The CDR3 nucleotides read TGTGCCAGCAGTAACAGGGGGCTTGGCACCGGGGAGCTGTTTTTT.

A single count supports this clone. This chain joins TRBV5-1 and TRBJ2-5; tentatively, D is TRBD1 (6 bases). The CDR3 loop spans 14 amino acids. CDR1 is SGHRS and CDR2 is YFSETQ in the germline V gene. Trimming shortened V by 3 bases and J by 5 bases, and 14 bases separated the two germline ends. CDR3 in amino acids: CASSSQGNRETQYF. The DNA of the CDR3 is TGCGCCAGCAGCTCTCAGGGGAACAGGGAGACCCAGTACTTC.

V usage is TRBV6-1 and J usage is TRBJ2-1; a possible D gene is TRBD1 (6 bases). The germline V and J ends were trimmed by 0 bases and 8 bases, with 14 bases remaining between them. Germline V CDR1 and CDR2: MNHNS, SASEGT. This CDR3 spans 15 amino acids. CDR3 sequence reads: CASSEAGRGSDEQFF. The CDR3 DNA reads as TGTGCCAGCAGTGAAGCAGGCAGGGGAAGTGATGAGCAGTTCTTC.

This chain links TRBV6-5 with TRBJ1-2, with a tentative D call TRBD1 (6 bases). The CDR3 contains 14 residues. Trimming took 0 bases from V and 3 from J, leaving 8 bases between them. CDR1 and CDR2 from the germline V gene are MNHEY and SVGAGI. The CDR3 loop reads CASSYSRQDYGYTF. Written as DNA, the CDR3 is TGTGCCAGCAGTTACTCGCGACAGGACTATGGCTACACCTTC.

The chain combines TRBV19 with TRBJ1-2; possible D gene TRBD1, 5 bases. CDR3 length: 13 residues. Germline V gives CDR1 LNHDA, CDR2 SQIVND (reference sequence). This CDR3 reads CASEDTNNYGYTF. Written as DNA, the CDR3 is TGTGCTTCCGAGGACACTAATAACTATGGCTACACCTTC.

Only one count was recorded for this clone. The chain links TRBV3-1 (or the pseudogene TRBV3-2) to TRBJ1-2; possible D gene TRBD1, 6 bases. This CDR3 region has 16 residues. Germline V gene lookup returns CDR1 LGHDT and CDR2 YNNKEL (reference sequence). Trimming stripped 0 bases from V and 0 bases from J, with 11 bases between. CDR3 DNA sequence: TGTGCCAGCAGCCAAGATTGGGACACCACTAACTATGGCTACACCTTC. It encodes CASSQDWDTTNYGYTF.

This rearrangement joins TRBV7-9 to TRBJ2-3; 14 bases match TRBD2. From germline, CDR1 is SEHNR and CDR2 FQNEAQ (reference sequence). CDR3 length equals 18 residues. Trimming removed 5 bases from V and 4 bases from J; junction bases left unmatched: 11. Here the CDR3 reads CASSTGTSGGGVADTQYF. Written as DNA, the CDR3 is TGTGCCAGCAGCACCGGGACTAGCGGGGGTGGCGTGGCAGATACGCAGTATTTT.

The chain links TRBV24-1 to TRBJ2-3; 7 nucleotides line up with TRBD1. J gave up 0 bases and V 5 bases, and 16 bases lay outside the gene matches. The CDR3 is 19 residues long. Germline lookup yields CDR1 KGHDR and CDR2 SFDVKD. The CDR3: CATSGKPGQRGTSTDTQYF. The CDR3 DNA sequence: TGTGCCACCAGTGGCAAACCGGGACAGAGGGGGACCAGCACAGATACGCAGTATTTT.

The CDR3, as DNA: TGTGCCAGCTCAGAAACAGGGGTTTGGGCTTCACCCCTCCACTTT. Its translation: CASSETGVWASPLHF. This sequence joins TRBV18 and TRBJ1-6, with 7 bases aligning to TRBD1. The V gene's germline CDR1 is KGHSH and CDR2 LQKENI. The CDR3 spans 15 residues. The ends lost 5 bases at V and 9 bases at J; junction bases unmatched: 10.

This chain uses TRBV20-1 with TRBJ1-1; 8 bases match TRBD1. Germline loops: CDR1 DFQATT, CDR2 SNEGSKA (reference sequence). The CDR3 sequence is 10 residues long. CDR3 sequence: CSARQGFAFF. The DNA for the CDR3 is TGCAGCGCACGACAGGGGTTCGCTTTCTTT.

This clone was seen a single time. The genes are TRBV10-3 and TRBJ2-4; D possibly corresponds to TRBD1 (6 bases). The CDR3 has 12 residues. The germline CDR1 and CDR2 sequences are ENHRY and SYGVKD. V was shortened by 3 bases and J by 11 bases, with 11 bases between the two germline ends. The CDR3 DNA sequence: TGTGCCATCAGTGATCAGGGGCGCGTTCAGTACTTC. This sequence encodes CAISDQGRVQYF.

V gene TRBV5-6 combines with J gene TRBJ2-1; maybe TRBD1 (5 bases). This CDR3 spans 13 amino acids. The germline V and J ends were trimmed by 1 base and 8 bases, with 10 bases remaining between them. The germline CDR1 and CDR2 sequences are SGHDT and YYEEEE. CDR3 coding DNA: TGTGCCAGCAGCTTGATCAGGGTCGATGAGCAGTTCTTC. Encoded protein: CASSLIRVDEQFF.